The sequence of this T cell receptor (beta chain) was determined in a study of blood T cell repertoires in COVID-19. Overall study context: Nucleic acid was either cDNA or gDNA, and it came from T cells, B-cell-depleted T cells, or PBMCs.

The germline V gene encodes CDR1 LNHDA and CDR2 SQIVND (reference sequence). V was clipped by 4 bases and J by 10 bases; unmatched bases: 14. The CDR3 length is 16 residues. Per the original methods: Reference gene primer amplification in the assay estimated nucleated cell counts. Clones were sequenced by immunoSEQ multiplex PCR, and TCRdb holds only the in-frame ones, with some missing. That table furnishes V, J and clone size, whereas the DNA furnished D and trimming. The repertoire consists of 65,000 to 90,000 clones, with roughly 89% occurring once and the leading ten covering around 8%. The receptor was isolated from a man aged 25-40 years with acute or convalescent COVID-19. This chain links TRBV19 with TRBJ2-1; the match to TRBD1 covers 9 bases. The sample was peripheral blood. CDR3 DNA: TGTGCCAGTAGTAAAAATGCGGGACAGGGTCGTCGGGAGCAGTTCTTC. Translation gives CASSKNAGQGRREQFF.